The T cell receptor beta chain described here comes from a study of blood T cells in healthy people across ages. Study observations and caveats: The fall in TCR beta diversity per million T cells was roughly linear with age.

This CDR3 contains 15 residues. Trimming stripped 3 bases from V and 4 bases from J, with 15 bases between. CDR1 and CDR2 (germline): MDHEN, SYDVKM. Notes on this clonotype: The target antigen is unknown.

Extraction yielded at least 6 micrograms of total RNA per sample. For the second PCR, which ran for 7 to 11 cycles, a sample-barcoded 5' primer and a J-beta primer mix were used. With 12 random nucleotides, a template-switch adaptor tagged each individual cDNA molecule. Individual samples furnished no less than 2.5 million CDR3-containing paired-end reads apiece. Using its own MiXCR run on the 5' RACE reads, TCRdb lists one record per CDR3 protein. In the table there are 1.5 million or so distinct CDR3 sequences, roughly 43% of which are singletons. The receptor was derived from a woman younger than 35 in good health. This chain uses TRBV28 with TRBJ1-2, with D perhaps TRBD1 (5 bases). Material: blood. The CDR3 loop reads CASSLVPPGPYGYTF. The CDR3 nucleotides read TGTGCCAGCAGTTTGGTCCCCCCGGGACCCTATGGCTACACCTTC.